The 18 T cell receptor beta chains below all came from one sample that was sequenced in a study of regulatory T cells in long-lasting Graves disease (dated by TCRdb to 2020 to 2023). Per the publication, the time point label means: persistent/refractory GD, antithyroid drugs over 5 years with positive TRAb. RNA was extracted from PBMCs in TRIzol for both TCR sequencing and RNA sequencing. The library was made by multiplex PCR. Instrument on record: Illumina HiSeq 4000. TCR beta libraries were built with iRepertoire HTBI primers and Arm-PCR amplification of CDR3 regions. The public reads were quality trimmed at Q25 with fastp and then assembled into clones with MiXCR by TCRdb, keeping productive beta chains. Rows with one shared CDR3 protein collapse into an entry with the most common genes and DNA. In this sample the table shows a few hundred thousand distinct CDR3 sequences, around 22% of which occur a single time. The top ten clones comprise roughly 30% of the sample.

Sample: peripheral blood mononuclear cells (PBMCs), taken when the disease was refractory, from a patient treated with antithyroid drugs. Receptors originate from a female donor with Graves disease.

The rearrangement uses TRBV3-1 and TRBJ1-2, with D hard to call. CDR3 length: 11 residues. With 0 bases removed from V and 11 bases from J, the gap between germline ends came to 7 bases. CDR1 is LGHDT, CDR2 YNNKEL, per germline (reference sequence). CDR3 in DNA: TGTGCCAGCAGCCAAGACCGTGGTTACACCTTC. Translating gives CASSQDRGYTF.

The gene calls are TRBV30 and TRBJ2-5; D not certain. Trimming removed 3 bases at V and 4 bases at J, with 9 bases between. The CDR3 runs to 12 residues. Germline V CDR1 and CDR2: GTSNPN, SVGIG (reference sequence). CDR3 DNA sequence: TGTGCCTGGAGCCCTGGTCTAGAGACCCAGTACTTC. Protein product: CAWSPGLETQYF.

This clonotype was detected a few times. V is TRBV6-1 and J is TRBJ2-2; 10 bases are a match to TRBD1. V lost 6 bases and J lost 4; bases outside the gene matches: 11. The CDR3 contains 17 residues. Germline V gene sequence: CDR1 MNHNS, CDR2 SASEGT. The DNA for the CDR3 is TGTGCCAGCAGGGGACAGGGGCGGAGATTAGTCACCGGGGAGCTGTTTTTT. Translated, it gives CASRGQGRRLVTGELFF.

This clonotype was counted at least ten times. The rearrangement uses TRBV16 and TRBJ1-5, with D unresolved. V was trimmed by 2 bases and J by 7 bases, leaving 9 bases between them. In germline, CDR1 is KGHSY, CDR2 FQNENV. This CDR3 is built from 13 residues. CDR3 in DNA: TGTGCCAGCAGCCAAATTCCCGCCCAGCCCCAGCATTTT. This encodes CASSQIPAQPQHF. The full variable domain, its missing parts supplied by reference TRBV16 and TRBJ1-5, is GEEVAQTPKHLVRGEGQKAKLYCAPIKGHSYVFWYQQVLKNEFKFLISFQNENVFDETGMPKERFSAKCLPNSPCSLEIQATKLEDSAVYFCASSQIPAQPQHFGDGTRLSIL.

This clonotype was detected ten times or more. This chain joins TRBV29-1 and TRBJ2-5, with TRBD1 as a possible D gene (6 bases). The CDR3 consists of 14 residues. Trimming pared 3 bases from V and 7 bases from J, leaving 18 bases between. Germline values: CDR1 SQVTM, CDR2 ANQGSEA. The CDR3 region is CSVDPEGGDGTQYF. CDR3 bases: TGCAGCGTTGACCCCGAAGGGGGAGATGGGACCCAGTACTTC.

This clonotype was recorded at least ten times. The chain combines TRBV28 with TRBJ2-7; 8 bases are a match to TRBD1. Germline lookup yields CDR1 MDHEN and CDR2 SYDVKM. The CDR3 is 16 amino acids. V shed 8 bases and J 0 bases; nucleotides not matched to a gene: 12. CDR3 coding DNA: TGTGCCAGCCGACCAGGGGGCAGACCGATCTCCTACGAGCAGTACTTC. Its translation is CASRPGGRPISYEQYF.

The rearrangement uses TRBV12-3 or TRBV12-4 and TRBJ2-1, with D tentatively TRBD1 (6 bases). Trimming shortened V by 3 bases and J by 5 bases, and 8 bases separated the two germline ends. The CDR3 covers 13 residues. CDR3 coding DNA: TGTGCCAGCAGTTTCCGGGACAACAATGAGCAGTTCTTC. Its translation is CASSFRDNNEQFF.

Ten or more counts support this clonotype. The gene calls are TRBV5-6 and TRBJ1-2, with unresolved D. V was trimmed by 2 bases and J by 0 bases, leaving 5 bases between them. The CDR3 is made up of 13 amino acids. The germline V gene encodes CDR1 SGHDT and CDR2 YYEEEE. As DNA, the CDR3 is TGTGCCAGCAGCTTCGGGTCTAACTATGGCTACACCTTC. This translates into CASSFGSNYGYTF.

This clonotype was picked up many times. The chain carries TRBV5-8 and TRBJ1-5, with D unclear. The CDR3 consists of 16 residues. Between the trimmed V and J ends, which lost 9 bases and 0 bases, there was a span of 19 bases. CDR1 and CDR2 from the germline V gene are SGHTS and YDEGEE. The CDR3 region has the DNA TGTGCCACCACACCTCTCGGGGTTTATAGCAATCAGCCCCAGCATTTT. It encodes CATTPLGVYSNQPQHF. The full variable domain, rest sourced from reference TRBV5-8 and TRBJ1-5, is EAGVTQSPTHLIKTRGQQATLRCSPISGHTSVYWYQQALGLGLQFLLWYDEGEERNRGNFPPRFSGRQFPNYSSELNVNALELEDSALYLCATTPLGVYSNQPQHFGDGTRLSIL.

The table lists this clonotype with a few counts. The genes are TRBV18 and TRBJ1-2; no clear D gene. In germline, CDR1 is KGHSH, CDR2 LQKENI. This CDR3 comprises 15 residues. Between the trimmed V and J ends, which lost 2 bases and 8 bases, there was a span of 18 bases. CDR3 DNA: TGTGCCAGCTCACCAGAGACGGGATCTCGTGAGGGCTACACCTTC. Translation gives CASSPETGSREGYTF.

The rearrangement links TRBV5-1 to TRBJ2-2; TRBD2 is a possible D gene (5 bases). The V end was cut by 0 bases, the J end by 1 base, with 10 bases between. This CDR3 contains 16 residues. The germline gives CDR1 SGHRS, CDR2 YFSETQ. This chain's CDR3 is CASSLDTRGNTGELFF. CDR3 coding DNA: TGCGCCAGCAGCTTGGATACCCGGGGGAACACCGGGGAGCTGTTTTTT.

This clonotype has more than one count but fewer than ten. The J gene is TRBJ2-4, the V gene TRBV27, with a possible D match to TRBD1 (6 bases). Between the trimmed V and J ends, which lost 3 bases and 1 base, there was a span of 7 bases. The CDR3 has 14 amino acids. Germline CDR1 reads MNHEY; CDR2 reads SMNVEV (reference sequence). CDR3 DNA sequence: TGTGCCAGCAGTTTTCAGGGGGCCAAAAACATTCAGTACTTC. This translates into CASSFQGAKNIQYF.

At least ten counts were recorded for this clonotype. The V call is TRBV7-2, the J call TRBJ1-5; 7 nucleotides match TRBD1. The CDR3 consists of 15 residues. The V and J ends lost 1 base and 5 bases, in that order; junction bases with no gene match: 5. Germline CDR1 reads SGHTA; CDR2 reads FQGNSA. The chain's CDR3 is CASSLGIGGYQPQHF. CDR3 coding DNA: TGTGCCAGCAGCTTAGGGATAGGGGGCTATCAGCCCCAGCATTTT.

The V gene is TRBV3-1, the J gene TRBJ2-1; TRBD2 matches 12 bases. The CDR3 is 16 residues long. Looked up from germline, CDR1 is LGHDT and CDR2 is YNNKEL (reference sequence). Trimming took 1 base from V and 3 from J; bases not matched to a gene: 1. In nucleotides, the CDR3 is TGTGCCAGCAGCCAAGGGGGACTAGCGGGCTACAATGAGCAGTTCTTC. Its protein product is CASSQGGLAGYNEQFF.

The CDR3 region has the DNA TGTGCCAGCATCATTAGCGGGAGGTCCTACGAGCAGTACTTC. Its translation is CASIISGRSYEQYF. The gene calls are TRBV2 and TRBJ2-7; TRBD2 matches at 10 bases. This CDR3 is built from 14 residues. Germline V gives CDR1 SNHLY, CDR2 FYNNEI. J gave up 1 base and V 7 bases, and 4 bases lay outside the gene matches.

The rearrangement uses TRBV6-1 and TRBJ2-5, with 10 bases that match TRBD2. Trimming at V came to 5 bases and at J to 13 bases, leaving 10 bases not matched to a gene. This CDR3 contains 13 residues. In germline, CDR1 is MNHNS, CDR2 SASEGT. The CDR3 loop reads CASSSTGTSDSYF. The CDR3 nucleotides are TGTGCCAGCAGTAGTACCGGGACTAGCGATTCGTACTTC.

This clonotype was found a few times. This rearrangement joins TRBV6-4 to TRBJ1-1; 7 bases are a match to TRBD1. After removal of 5 bases from V and 1 base from J, the junction contained 7 bases not matched to a gene. The germline CDR1 and CDR2 sequences are MRHNA and SNTAGT. This CDR3 contains 15 residues. In nucleotides, the CDR3 is TGTGCCAGCAGTTACGGGGACAGCAAGAACACTGAAGCTTTCTTT. This translates into CASSYGDSKNTEAFF.

V usage is TRBV5-1 and J usage is TRBJ2-2; D gene unclear. V shed 2 bases and J shed 6 bases, with 8 bases lying between them. The CDR3 totals 13 residues. Germline values: CDR1 SGHRS, CDR2 YFSETQ. The CDR3 loop is CASSLRAPGELFF. CDR3 DNA sequence: TGCGCCAGCAGCTTAAGGGCCCCCGGGGAGCTGTTTTTT.